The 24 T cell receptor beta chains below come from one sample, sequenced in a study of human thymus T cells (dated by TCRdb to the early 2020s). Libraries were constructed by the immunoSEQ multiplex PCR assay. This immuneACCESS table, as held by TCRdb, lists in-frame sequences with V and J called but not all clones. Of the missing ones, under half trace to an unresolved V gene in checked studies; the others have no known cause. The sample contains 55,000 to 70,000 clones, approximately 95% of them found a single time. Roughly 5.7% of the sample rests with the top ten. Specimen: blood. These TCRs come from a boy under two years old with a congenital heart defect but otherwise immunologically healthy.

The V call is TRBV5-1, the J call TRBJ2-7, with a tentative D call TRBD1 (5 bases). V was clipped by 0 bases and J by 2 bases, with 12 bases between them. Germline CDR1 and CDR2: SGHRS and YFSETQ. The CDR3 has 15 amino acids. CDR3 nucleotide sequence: TGCGCCAGCAGCTTGGCGGCAGGGCTGACCTACGAGCAGTACTTC. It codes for CASSLAAGLTYEQYF.

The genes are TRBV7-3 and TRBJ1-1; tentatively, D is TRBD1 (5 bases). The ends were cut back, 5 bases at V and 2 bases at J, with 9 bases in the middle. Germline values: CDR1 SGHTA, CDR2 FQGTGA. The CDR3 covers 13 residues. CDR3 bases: TGTGCCAGCAGCCTTCAGGGAAACACTGAAGCTTTCTTT. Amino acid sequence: CASSLQGNTEAFF.

This CDR3 reads CASRFLVDKETQYF. CDR3 DNA: TGTGCCAGCAGGTTTTTAGTGGACAAAGAGACCCAGTACTTC. The V and J genes are TRBV2 and TRBJ2-5, with D possibly matching TRBD1 (5 bases). The V end lost 6 bases, the J end lost 3 bases, and 14 bases lay between the germline ends. Germline-derived CDR1 and CDR2 are SNHLY and FYNNEI. The CDR3 contains 14 residues.

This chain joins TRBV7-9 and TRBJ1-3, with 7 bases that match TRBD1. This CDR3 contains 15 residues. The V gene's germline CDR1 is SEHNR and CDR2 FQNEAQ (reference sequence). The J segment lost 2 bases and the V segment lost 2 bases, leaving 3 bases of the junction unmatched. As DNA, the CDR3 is TGTGCCAGCAGCTTACAGGGGGGAGCTGGAAACACCATATATTTT. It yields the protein CASSLQGGAGNTIYF.

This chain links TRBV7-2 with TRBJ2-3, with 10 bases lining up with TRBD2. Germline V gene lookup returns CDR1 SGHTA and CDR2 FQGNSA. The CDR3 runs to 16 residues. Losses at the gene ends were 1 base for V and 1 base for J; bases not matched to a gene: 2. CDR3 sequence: CASSLGGTSGTDTQYF. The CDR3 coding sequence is TGTGCCAGCAGCTTAGGCGGGACTAGCGGCACAGATACGCAGTATTTT.

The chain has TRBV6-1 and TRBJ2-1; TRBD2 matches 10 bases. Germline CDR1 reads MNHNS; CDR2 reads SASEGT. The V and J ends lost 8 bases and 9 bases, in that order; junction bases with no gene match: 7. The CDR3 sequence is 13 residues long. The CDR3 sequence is CASLSGGASEQFF. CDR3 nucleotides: TGTGCCAGCTTAAGCGGGGGGGCTAGTGAGCAGTTCTTC.

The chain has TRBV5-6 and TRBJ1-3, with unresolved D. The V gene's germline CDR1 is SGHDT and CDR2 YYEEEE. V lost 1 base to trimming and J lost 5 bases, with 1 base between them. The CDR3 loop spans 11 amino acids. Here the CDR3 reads CASSLRNTIYF. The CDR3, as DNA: TGTGCCAGCAGCTTGAGAAACACCATATATTTT.

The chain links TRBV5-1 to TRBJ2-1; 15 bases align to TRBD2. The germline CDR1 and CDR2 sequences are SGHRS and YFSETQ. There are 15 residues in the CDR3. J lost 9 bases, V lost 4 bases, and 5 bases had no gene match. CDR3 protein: CASSRGLAGGGEQFF. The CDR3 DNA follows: TGCGCCAGCAGCCGCGGACTAGCGGGAGGGGGTGAGCAGTTCTTC.

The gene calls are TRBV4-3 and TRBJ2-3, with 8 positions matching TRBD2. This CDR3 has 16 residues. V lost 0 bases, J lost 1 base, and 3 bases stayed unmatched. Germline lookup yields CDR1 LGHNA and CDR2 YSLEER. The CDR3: CASSQEWRGGTDTQYF. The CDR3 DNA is TGCGCCAGCAGCCAAGAGTGGCGGGGGGGCACAGATACGCAGTATTTT.

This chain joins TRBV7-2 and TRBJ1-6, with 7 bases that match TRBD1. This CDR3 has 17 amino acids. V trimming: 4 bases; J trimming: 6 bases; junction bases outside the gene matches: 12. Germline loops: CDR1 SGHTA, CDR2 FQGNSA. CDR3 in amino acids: CASSYRGSAITNSPLHF. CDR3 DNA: TGTGCCAGCAGCTACAGGGGAAGCGCCATAACTAATTCACCCCTCCACTTT.

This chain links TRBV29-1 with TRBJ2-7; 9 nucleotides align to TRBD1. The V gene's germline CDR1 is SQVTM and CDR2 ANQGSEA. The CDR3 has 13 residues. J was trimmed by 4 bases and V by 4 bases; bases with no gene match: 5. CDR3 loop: CSVAPGQGYEQYF. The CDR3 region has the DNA TGCAGCGTTGCCCCGGGACAGGGTTACGAGCAGTACTTC.

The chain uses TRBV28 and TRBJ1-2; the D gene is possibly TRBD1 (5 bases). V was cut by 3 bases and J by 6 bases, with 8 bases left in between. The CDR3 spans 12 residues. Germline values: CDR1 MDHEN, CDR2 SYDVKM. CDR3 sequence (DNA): TGTGCCAGCAGTTTCTCGGGGGATGGCTACACCTTC. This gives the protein CASSFSGDGYTF.

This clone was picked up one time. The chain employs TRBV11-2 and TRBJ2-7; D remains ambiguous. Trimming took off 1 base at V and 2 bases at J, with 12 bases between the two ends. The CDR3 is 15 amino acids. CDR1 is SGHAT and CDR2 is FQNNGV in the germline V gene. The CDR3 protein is CASSLVSGSAYEQYF. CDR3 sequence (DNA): TGTGCCAGCAGCTTAGTTTCGGGTTCTGCCTACGAGCAGTACTTC.

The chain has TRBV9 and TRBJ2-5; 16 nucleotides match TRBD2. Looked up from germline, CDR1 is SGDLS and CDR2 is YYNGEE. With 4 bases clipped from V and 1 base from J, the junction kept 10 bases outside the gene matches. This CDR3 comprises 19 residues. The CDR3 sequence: CASSSGLAGGPVPQETQYF. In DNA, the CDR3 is TGTGCCAGCAGCTCGGGACTAGCGGGGGGGCCGGTTCCCCAAGAGACCCAGTACTTC. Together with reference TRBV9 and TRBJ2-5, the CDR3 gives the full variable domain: DSGVTQTPKHLITATGQRVTLRCSPRSGDLSVYWYQQSLDQGLQFLIQYYNGEERAKGNILERFSAQQFPDLHSELNLSSLELGDSALYFCASSSGLAGGPVPQETQYFGPGTRLLVL.

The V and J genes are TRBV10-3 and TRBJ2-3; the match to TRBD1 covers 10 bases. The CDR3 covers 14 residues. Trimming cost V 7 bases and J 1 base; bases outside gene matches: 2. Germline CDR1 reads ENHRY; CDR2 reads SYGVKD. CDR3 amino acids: CAIKGTGGTDTQYF. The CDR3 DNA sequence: TGTGCCATCAAGGGGACAGGGGGCACAGATACGCAGTATTTT.

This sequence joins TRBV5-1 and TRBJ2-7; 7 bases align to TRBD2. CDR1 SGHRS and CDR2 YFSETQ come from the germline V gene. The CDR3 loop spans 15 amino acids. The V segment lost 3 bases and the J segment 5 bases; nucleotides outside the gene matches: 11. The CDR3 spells CASSSSGRGINEQYF. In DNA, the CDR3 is TGCGCCAGCAGCTCCTCGGGGCGGGGGATAAACGAGCAGTACTTC.

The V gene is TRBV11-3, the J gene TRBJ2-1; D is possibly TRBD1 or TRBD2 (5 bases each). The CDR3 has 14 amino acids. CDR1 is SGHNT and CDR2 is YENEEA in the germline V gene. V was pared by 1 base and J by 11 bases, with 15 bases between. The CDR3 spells CASSLVYSGTQQFF. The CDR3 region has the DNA TGTGCCAGCAGCTTAGTTTACTCCGGGACCCAGCAGTTCTTC. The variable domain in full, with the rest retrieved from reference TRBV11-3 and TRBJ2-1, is EAGVVQSPRYKIIEKKQPVAFWCNPISGHNTLYWYLQNLGQGPELLIRYENEEAVDDSQLPKDRFSAERLKGVDSTLKIQPAELGDSAVYLCASSLVYSGTQQFFGPGTRLTVL.

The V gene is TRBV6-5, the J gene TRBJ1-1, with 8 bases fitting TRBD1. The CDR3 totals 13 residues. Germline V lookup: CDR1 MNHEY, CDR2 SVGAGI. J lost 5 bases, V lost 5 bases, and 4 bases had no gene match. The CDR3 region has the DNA TGTGCCAGCAGTACTACAGGGGGGACTGAAGCTTTCTTT. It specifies CASSTTGGTEAFF.

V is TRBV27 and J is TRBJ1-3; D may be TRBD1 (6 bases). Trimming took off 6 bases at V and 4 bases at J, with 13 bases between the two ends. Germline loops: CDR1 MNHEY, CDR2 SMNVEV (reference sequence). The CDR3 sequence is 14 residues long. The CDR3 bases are TGTGCCAGCAGCCAAGGGGGTAGGGGAAACACCATATATTTT. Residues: CASSQGGRGNTIYF.

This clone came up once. The CDR3 loop is CASSGVNTEAFF. CDR3 nucleotide sequence: TGTGCCAGTAGTGGGGTGAACACTGAAGCTTTCTTT. The chain uses TRBV19 and TRBJ1-1; D is undetermined. The germline gives CDR1 LNHDA, CDR2 SQIVND (reference sequence). V was shortened by 5 bases and J by 0 bases, with 4 bases between the two germline ends. This CDR3 contains 12 residues. The full variable domain, rest sourced from reference TRBV19 and TRBJ1-1, is DGGITQSPKYLFRKEGQNVTLSCEQNLNHDAMYWYRQDPGQGLRLIYYSQIVNDFQKGDIAEGYSVSREKKESFPLTVTSAQKNPTAFYLCASSGVNTEAFFGQGTRLTVV.

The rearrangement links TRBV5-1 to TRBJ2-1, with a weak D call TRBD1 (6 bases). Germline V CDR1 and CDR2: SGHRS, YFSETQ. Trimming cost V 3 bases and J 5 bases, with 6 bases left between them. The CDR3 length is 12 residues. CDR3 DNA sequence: TGCGCCAGCAGCTGGGACAACAATGAGCAGTTCTTC. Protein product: CASSWDNNEQFF.

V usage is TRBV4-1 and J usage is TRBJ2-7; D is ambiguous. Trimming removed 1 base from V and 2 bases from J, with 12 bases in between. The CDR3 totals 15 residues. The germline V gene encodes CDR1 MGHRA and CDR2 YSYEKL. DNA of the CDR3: TGCGCCAGCAGCCAAGGAGGACGGATCGCCTACGAGCAGTACTTC. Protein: CASSQGGRIAYEQYF.

The CDR3 region is CASSIALTGGRLDEQFF. Written as DNA, the CDR3 is TGTGCCAGTAGTATAGCTCTGACAGGGGGTAGGTTGGATGAGCAGTTCTTC. V gene TRBV19 combines with J gene TRBJ2-1, with 9 bases fitting TRBD1. CDR3 length: 17 residues. The germline gives CDR1 LNHDA, CDR2 SQIVND (reference sequence). The trim removed 1 base at V and 8 bases at J, leaving 12 bases unmatched.

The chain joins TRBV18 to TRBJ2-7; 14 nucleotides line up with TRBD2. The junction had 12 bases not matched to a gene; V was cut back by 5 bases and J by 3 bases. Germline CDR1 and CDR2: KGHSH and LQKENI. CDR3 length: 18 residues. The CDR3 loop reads CASSSGTSGRIVYYEQYF. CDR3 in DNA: TGTGCCAGCTCATCAGGGACTAGCGGGAGAATAGTCTACTACGAGCAGTACTTC. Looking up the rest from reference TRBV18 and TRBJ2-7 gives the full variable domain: NAGVMQNPRHLVRRRGQEARLRCSPMKGHSHVYWYRQLPEEGLKFMVYLQKENIIDESGMPKERFSAEFPKEGPSILRIQQVVRGDSAAYFCASSSGTSGRIVYYEQYFGPGTRLTVT.